Shown below are 5 T cell receptor beta chains from a single sample sequenced in a study of cytomegalovirus exposure and HLA in healthy donors. The study ran its PCR with 60 Vbeta and 13 Jbeta primers. TCRdb keeps only in-frame clones here, not all; method: immunoSEQ multiplex PCR. This table holds about 88,000 clones. Material for sequencing was PBMCs. These receptors came from a girl between 5 and 17 years old in good health and CMV-seropositive.

The rearrangement links TRBV5-1 to TRBJ2-3; 7 nucleotides agree with TRBD2. There are 15 residues in the CDR3. V lost 2 bases and J lost 1; bases outside the gene matches: 4. The germline CDR1 and CDR2 sequences are SGHRS and YFSETQ. The CDR3: CASSFSGGGTDTQYF. DNA of the CDR3: TGCGCCAGCAGCTTCAGTGGGGGGGGCACAGATACGCAGTATTTT.

This sequence joins TRBV11-2 and TRBJ2-7; 7 bases fit TRBD1. Germline trimming cut 0 bases from V and 3 bases from J; bases unmatched to any gene: 8. The CDR3 length is 16 residues. Germline V gene lookup returns CDR1 SGHAT and CDR2 FQNNGV. CDR3 residues: CASSLDVVQGVYEQYF. CDR3 DNA: TGTGCCAGCAGCTTAGATGTTGTGCAGGGGGTCTACGAGCAGTACTTC.

The chain combines TRBV7-9 with TRBJ1-6; the D gene is possibly TRBD1 (5 bases). The CDR3 has 12 residues. Trimming cost V 8 bases and J 7 bases, with 9 bases left between them. Looked up from germline, CDR1 is SEHNR and CDR2 is FQNEAQ (reference sequence). CDR3 nucleotides: TGTGCCAGCGTGGGGGGAAATTCACCCCTCCACTTT. Its protein product is CASVGGNSPLHF.

The J gene is TRBJ1-2, the V gene TRBV6-1; D is ambiguous. CDR3 length equals 13 residues. The germline V and J ends were trimmed by 3 bases and 4 bases, with 9 bases remaining between them. Germline CDR1 and CDR2: MNHNS and SASEGT. CDR3 nucleotide sequence: TGTGCCAGCAGTGATCGGGTAGCCTATGGCTACACCTTC. This gives the protein CASSDRVAYGYTF.

V is TRBV2 and J is TRBJ1-5, with 9 bases lining up with TRBD1. V gave up 6 bases and J gave up 2 bases; unmatched junction bases: 5. Germline assignment: CDR1 SNHLY and CDR2 FYNNEI. The CDR3 is made up of 15 amino acids. This CDR3 is CASSRTGDGNQPQHF. The CDR3 DNA is TGTGCCAGCAGCAGGACAGGGGACGGCAATCAGCCCCAGCATTTT.